Shown below are 30 T cell receptor beta chains from a single sample sequenced in a study of blood T cells in healthy people across ages. Primers used in a second PCR of roughly 7 to 12 cycles were a sample-barcoded 5' primer and a J-beta primer mix. One entry per CDR3 protein results from TCRdb running MiXCR on the 5' RACE reads. The sample shows around 1.7 million distinct CDR3 sequences, 28% of them seen only once. Source material: blood. Every receptor here comes from a woman aged 25 to 39 in good health.

The V gene is TRBV7-2, the J gene TRBJ2-4, with no clear D. Between the trimmed V and J ends, which lost 4 bases and 0 bases, there was a span of 10 bases. This CDR3 is 15 amino acids long. CDR1 SGHTA and CDR2 FQGNSA come from the germline V gene. CDR3 DNA: TGTGCCAGCAGCTCCGTCGGAGTAGCCAAAAACATTCAGTACTTC. This translates into CASSSVGVAKNIQYF.

The chain joins TRBV25-1 to TRBJ2-1; 8 bases match TRBD2. The CDR3 is 16 residues long. CDR1 and CDR2 (germline): MGHDK, SYGVNS. Trimming at V came to 1 base and at J to 5 bases, leaving 7 bases not matched to a gene. CDR3 DNA sequence: TGTGCCAGCAGTGAATCCAGACTAGCGAGGCACAATGAGCAGTTCTTC. Its protein is CASSESRLARHNEQFF.

This rearrangement joins TRBV7-2 to TRBJ2-1; 7 bases fit TRBD2. The V gene end was trimmed by 2 bases and the J gene end by 2 bases; junction bases not matched to a gene: 9. Per the germline V gene, CDR1 is SGHTA and CDR2 is FQGNSA. This CDR3 contains 17 residues. The chain's CDR3 is CASSLHGAGAAYNEQFF. As DNA, the CDR3 is TGTGCCAGCAGCTTACATGGGGCGGGAGCGGCCTACAATGAGCAGTTCTTC.

The chain recombines TRBV6-1 with TRBJ2-7, with 9 bases lining up with TRBD1. This CDR3 has 15 residues. Looked up from germline, CDR1 is MNHNS and CDR2 is SASEGT. J lost 3 bases, V lost 1 base, and 4 bases had no gene match. The chain's CDR3 is CASSEGQGDVYEQYF. As DNA, the CDR3 is TGTGCCAGCAGTGAAGGACAGGGGGACGTCTACGAGCAGTACTTC.

The gene calls are TRBV7-9 and TRBJ1-2; 8 nucleotides line up with TRBD1. This CDR3 comprises 14 residues. Per germline, CDR1 SEHNR and CDR2 FQNEAQ (reference sequence). J lost 4 bases, V lost 3 bases, and 4 bases had no gene match. CDR3 nucleotides: TGTGCCAGCAGCTTCTGGACAGGGAGCTATGGCTACACCTTC. It is translated as CASSFWTGSYGYTF. The full variable domain, rest sourced from reference TRBV7-9 and TRBJ1-2, is DTGVSQNPRHKITKRGQNVTFRCDPISEHNRLYWYRQTLGQGPEFLTYFQNEAQLEKSRLLSDRFSAERPKGSFSTLEIQRTEQGDSAMYLCASSFWTGSYGYTFGSGTRLTVV.

This clonotype was counted a few times. The rearrangement uses TRBV2 and TRBJ2-7; 7 bases match TRBD1. Looked up from germline, CDR1 is SNHLY and CDR2 is FYNNEI. V trimming: 3 bases; J trimming: 3 bases; junction bases outside the gene matches: 5. The CDR3 is made up of 14 amino acids. CDR3 bases: TGTGCCAGCAGTGATTGGGCAGGGGGCTACGAGCAGTACTTC. It yields the protein CASSDWAGGYEQYF.

V gene TRBV12-3 or TRBV12-4 combines with J gene TRBJ1-6; a possible D gene is TRBD1 (5 bases). The CDR3 has 14 amino acids. With 9 bases removed from V and 5 bases from J, the gap between germline ends came to 14 bases. The CDR3 sequence is CASTGGGNNSPLHF. CDR3 nucleotide sequence: TGTGCCAGTACCGGCGGGGGAAATAATTCACCCCTCCACTTT.

The chain employs TRBV11-2 and TRBJ2-7; weak D call: TRBD2 (5 bases). V lost 1 base, J lost 3 bases, and 13 bases lay in between. CDR1 is SGHAT, CDR2 FQNNGV, per germline. CDR3 length: 15 residues. CDR3 residues: CASSLGPSTDYEQYF. DNA for the CDR3: TGTGCCAGCAGCTTAGGCCCTAGCACAGACTACGAGCAGTACTTC. Using reference TRBV11-2 and TRBJ2-7 for the parts outside the CDR3, the full variable domain is EAGVAQSPRYKIIEKRQSVAFWCNPISGHATLYWYQQILGQGPKLLIQFQNNGVVDDSQLPKDRFSAERLKGVDSTLKIQPAKLEDSAVYLCASSLGPSTDYEQYFGPGTRLTVT.

CDR3 amino acids: CASSSRTGGMNTEAFF. CDR3 nucleotide sequence: TGTGCCAGCAGTTCAAGGACAGGGGGCATGAACACTGAAGCTTTCTTT. This sequence joins TRBV12-3 or TRBV12-4 and TRBJ1-1, with 11 nucleotides matching TRBD1. With V trimmed by 4 bases and J by 0 bases, 4 bases remained unmatched. This CDR3 spans 16 amino acids.

This clonotype was seen many times. The CDR3 reads CASGGGYTF. CDR3 sequence (DNA): TGTGCCAGCGGGGGCGGCTACACCTTC. The chain recombines TRBV12-3 or TRBV12-4 with TRBJ1-2, with D perhaps TRBD1 (6 bases). V was trimmed by 8 bases and J by 8 bases, leaving 6 bases between them. The length of the CDR3 is 9 residues.

The chain is built from TRBV24-1 and TRBJ1-5; 7 nucleotides align to TRBD1. CDR1 and CDR2 (germline): KGHDR, SFDVKD. V lost 9 bases to trimming and J lost 4 bases; unmatched junction nucleotides: 5. This CDR3 has 13 residues. CDR3 loop: CATGRQGNQPQHF. The CDR3 DNA reads as TGTGCCACCGGGCGACAGGGAAATCAGCCCCAGCATTTT.

CDR3 amino acids: CASSEVREGSYEQYF. In DNA form, the CDR3 reads TGTGCCAGCAGTGAGGTGAGGGAGGGCTCCTACGAGCAGTACTTC. The rearrangement joins TRBV2 to TRBJ2-7, with 7 positions matching TRBD2. This CDR3 is built from 15 residues. Per germline, CDR1 SNHLY and CDR2 FYNNEI. Unmatched junction bases numbered 5, after V lost 3 bases and J lost 0 bases.

V is TRBV7-2 and J is TRBJ2-4; D gene unclear. The CDR3 length is 13 residues. With 2 bases removed from V and 13 bases from J, the gap between germline ends came to 15 bases. Looked up from germline, CDR1 is SGHTA and CDR2 is FQGNSA. The CDR3 loop is CASSLIGPDGQYF. CDR3 in DNA: TGTGCCAGCAGCTTAATAGGCCCAGACGGGCAGTACTTC.

This clonotype was seen a few times. V is TRBV29-1 and J is TRBJ2-1; perhaps TRBD1 as D (6 bases). Germline V gene sequence: CDR1 SQVTM, CDR2 ANQGSEA. Deletions cut 5 bases from V and 5 bases from J, with 19 bases between. This CDR3 has 15 residues. The CDR3 DNA sequence: TGCAGCGTTAATCTTGCGGCAGGGGAGAACAATGAGCAGTTCTTC. Translated: CSVNLAAGENNEQFF.

V usage is TRBV18 and J usage is TRBJ2-7; 13 nucleotides agree with TRBD2. The CDR3 contains 16 residues. Germline CDR1 reads KGHSH; CDR2 reads LQKENI. V lost 5 bases and J lost 6; bases outside the gene matches: 10. CDR3 sequence (DNA): TGTGCCAGCTCATACAGGACTAGCGGGAGTTGTGGCGAGCAGTACTTC. This sequence encodes CASSYRTSGSCGEQYF.

The chain recombines TRBV24-1 with TRBJ2-5; the D call may be TRBD1 or TRBD2 (5 bases each). The closer fit of TRBJ2-7 to the DNA end suggests the J call may be wrong. The CDR3 is made up of 12 amino acids. CDR1 is KGHDR, CDR2 SFDVKD, per germline. The CDR3 bases are TGTGCCACCAGTGCGGGGCTATTCGAGCAGTACTTC. It encodes CATSAGLFEQYF.

The chain recombines TRBV5-6 with TRBJ2-5, with 9 bases fitting TRBD2. V lost 3 bases and J lost 4; bases outside the gene matches: 4. The germline V gene encodes CDR1 SGHDT and CDR2 YYEEEE. The CDR3 loop spans 14 amino acids. The CDR3: CASSSQAGGETQYF. As DNA, the CDR3 is TGTGCCAGCAGCTCTCAAGCGGGAGGAGAGACCCAGTACTTC.

A few counts support this clonotype. This rearrangement joins TRBV18 to TRBJ1-4, with no clear D. The CDR3 contains 15 residues. V was trimmed by 4 bases and J by 0 bases, leaving 9 bases between them. Germline-derived CDR1 and CDR2 are KGHSH and LQKENI. The CDR3 DNA is TGTGCCAGCTCACTCCGGAGTGCAACTAATGAAAAACTGTTTTTT. Protein product: CASSLRSATNEKLFF.

This chain connects TRBV25-1 to TRBJ1-1, with 8 bases lining up with TRBD1. Trimming cost V 6 bases and J 4 bases; bases outside gene matches: 10. In germline, CDR1 is MGHDK, CDR2 SYGVNS. This CDR3 is built from 15 residues. CDR3 sequence: CASRGRDRSLTEAFF. CDR3 bases: TGTGCCAGCAGGGGCCGGGACAGGTCTCTCACTGAAGCTTTCTTT.

This clonotype was counted at least ten times. The chain recombines TRBV20-1 with TRBJ2-1, with 10 bases lining up with TRBD2. Trimming at V came to 4 bases and at J to 4 bases, leaving 4 bases not matched to a gene. The CDR3 is made up of 14 amino acids. Germline CDR1 is DFQATT and CDR2 is SNEGSKA (reference sequence). This CDR3 is CSAITSGDYNEQFF. The CDR3 bases are TGCAGTGCTATAACTAGCGGGGATTACAATGAGCAGTTCTTC.

This clonotype has a handful of counts. This chain's CDR3 is CASSSHGGADTGELFF. CDR3 in DNA: TGCGCCAGCAGCTCCCACGGGGGGGCCGACACCGGGGAGCTGTTTTTT. V gene TRBV5-1 combines with J gene TRBJ2-2; 8 positions match TRBD2. V dropped 3 bases and J dropped 3; count of bases not matched to a gene: 7. CDR1 is SGHRS, CDR2 YFSETQ, per germline. This CDR3 has 16 residues.

The chain uses TRBV28 and TRBJ2-7, with TRBD1 matching over 8 bases. CDR1 and CDR2 from the germline V gene are MDHEN and SYDVKM. V shed 5 bases and J 7 bases; nucleotides not matched to a gene: 16. This CDR3 contains 16 residues. The chain's CDR3 is CASSENPGGSSEEQYF. For the CDR3, the DNA is TGTGCCAGCAGTGAAAACCCAGGGGGCTCGTCTGAGGAGCAGTACTTC.

This clonotype was seen many times. This chain's CDR3 is CASSQDGAREQYF. As DNA, the CDR3 is TGTGCCAGCAGCCAAGATGGGGCACGCGAGCAGTACTTC. The V and J genes are TRBV3-1 and TRBJ2-7; D may be TRBD1 (5 bases). From germline, CDR1 is LGHDT and CDR2 YNNKEL (reference sequence). This CDR3 comprises 13 residues. The ends were cut back, 0 bases at V and 6 bases at J, with 9 bases in the middle.

A single count supports this clonotype. The J gene is TRBJ1-1, the V gene TRBV27, with D tentatively TRBD1 (6 bases). Germline V lookup: CDR1 MNHEY, CDR2 SMNVEV (reference sequence). V was trimmed by 7 bases and J by 3 bases, leaving 18 bases between them. This CDR3 is built from 15 residues. In nucleotides, the CDR3 is TGTGCCAGCAAGTTTAGGGACACGGGGGACACTGAAGCTTTCTTT. Translating it yields CASKFRDTGDTEAFF.

This clonotype was seen many times. The CDR3 loop reads CASSLVPGIEDGDIQYF. The CDR3 region has the DNA TGTGCCAGCAGCTTAGTACCGGGGATCGAGGACGGGGACATTCAGTACTTC. V usage is TRBV7-2 and J usage is TRBJ2-4, with D possibly matching TRBD2 (5 bases). V gave up 1 base and J gave up 8 bases, with 21 bases separating them. CDR3 length equals 17 residues. Germline V gene sequence: CDR1 SGHTA, CDR2 FQGNSA.

This clonotype was counted many times. The CDR3 DNA reads TGCAGTGCTAGTCCCCCTAGCGGGGGCTACCACTCCTACAATGAGCAGTTCTTC. As protein: CSASPPSGGYHSYNEQFF. The rearrangement links TRBV20-1 to TRBJ2-1, with 10 positions matching TRBD2. Trimming cost V 3 bases and J 0 bases; bases outside gene matches: 11. The CDR3 runs to 18 residues. Per germline, CDR1 DFQATT and CDR2 SNEGSKA (reference sequence).

This clonotype has a single count. A much more abundant neighbour one base away suggests this may be a read error. This chain uses TRBV18 with TRBJ2-1; tentative D call: TRBD1 (5 bases). The CDR3 has 14 residues. Germline V gene lookup returns CDR1 KGHSH and CDR2 LQKENI. The CDR3 nucleotides read TGTGCCAGCTCACCAAGGCCGACAGACGATGAGCAGTGCTTC. Its protein is CASSPRPTDDEQCF.

The J gene is TRBJ1-1, the V gene TRBV11-2, with no clear D. V was clipped by 1 base and J by 3 bases, with 6 bases between them. The CDR3 has 13 amino acids. CDR1 and CDR2 (germline): SGHAT, FQNNGV. The CDR3 region is CASSLAMDTEAFF. The DNA of the CDR3 is TGTGCCAGCAGCTTAGCTATGGACACTGAAGCTTTCTTT. The entire variable domain, with the rest obtained from reference TRBV11-2 and TRBJ1-1, is as follows: EAGVAQSPRYKIIEKRQSVAFWCNPISGHATLYWYQQILGQGPKLLIQFQNNGVVDDSQLPKDRFSAERLKGVDSTLKIQPAKLEDSAVYLCASSLAMDTEAFFGQGTRLTVV.

The V gene is TRBV2, the J gene TRBJ2-7; perhaps D is TRBD1 or TRBD2 (5 bases each). The CDR3 has 14 amino acids. Per the germline V gene, CDR1 is SNHLY and CDR2 is FYNNEI. V lost 8 bases and J lost 5, with 19 bases in between. CDR3 DNA sequence: TGTGCCAGCGGAATCGGGGCTAGCACCCACGAGCAGTACTTC. Protein sequence: CASGIGASTHEQYF.

This clonotype was seen repeatedly, ten times or more. The chain employs TRBV12-3 or TRBV12-4 and TRBJ2-7; TRBD1 is a possible D gene (6 bases). This CDR3 has 13 residues. Trimming removed 3 bases at V and 12 bases at J, with 18 bases between. DNA of the CDR3: TGTGCCAGCAGTTTTGGAATTGCACAGGGACCGTACTTC. Its translation is CASSFGIAQGPYF.